This T cell receptor beta chain is from a study of early T cells in non-severe SARS-CoV-2 infection. Turning to the study itself: With bulk RNA from unsorted whole blood as input, sequencing yielded unpaired chains.

Germline-derived CDR1 and CDR2 are SGHNT and YYREEE (reference sequence). Deletions cut 4 bases from V and 0 bases from J, with 13 bases between. The CDR3 contains 15 residues. Details on this clonotype: The antigen remains undetermined.

Separate cDNA molecules each had unique molecular identifiers attached to them. Each CDR3 protein gets one entry after TCRdb re-called the 5' RACE reads with MiXCR. The sample has around 30,000 distinct CDR3 sequences, around 6% seen once. Study-wide results and limits: VDJdb-based annotation leaned toward anti-spike CD8 responses and missed private and CD4 specificities.

V usage is TRBV5-4 and J usage is TRBJ1-1; maybe TRBD1 (5 bases). Sequencing used whole blood. The sequence came from an adult who was a healthcare worker with PCR-confirmed SARS-CoV-2 infection or an uninfected control (not recorded which). CDR3 in amino acids: CASSPRQQVNTEAFF. The CDR3 DNA follows: TGTGCCAGCAGCCCGCGTCAACAGGTGAACACTGAAGCTTTCTTT.